The 22 T cell receptor beta chains below come from one sample, sequenced in a study of T-cell memory formation after mild COVID-19. TCRdb independently ran MiXCR on the 5' RACE reads; one entry per CDR3 protein. The sample has 550,000 to 650,000 distinct CDR3 sequences, 15% to 20% seen once. Sequenced material: PBMCs or a T cell subset sorted from them (not recorded which). All receptors come from an adult woman who had mild COVID-19 (a few samples of this study predate the infection). Cell type and time point are not known.

The rearrangement joins TRBV6-6 to TRBJ1-1, with D perhaps matching TRBD1 (5 bases). The CDR3 extends over 15 amino acids. The V end was cut by 0 bases, the J end by 2 bases, with 10 bases between. Germline assignment: CDR1 MNHNY and CDR2 SVGAGI (reference sequence). The CDR3 sequence: CASSYSKTDNTEAFF. The CDR3 bases are TGTGCCAGCAGTTACTCCAAGACAGACAACACTGAAGCTTTCTTT.

The genes are TRBV11-2 and TRBJ2-1; 8 bases align to TRBD2. Germline CDR1 and CDR2: SGHAT and FQNNGV. The CDR3 has 16 amino acids. V lost 6 bases, J lost 2 bases, and 9 bases stayed unmatched. The CDR3 protein is CASRKPGGAPYNEQFF. The DNA of the CDR3 is TGTGCCAGCAGAAAACCCGGGGGGGCGCCCTACAATGAGCAGTTCTTC.

The chain carries TRBV6-2 or TRBV6-3 and TRBJ2-4; TRBD2 matches 13 bases. Germline CDR1 MNHEY, CDR2 SVGEGT. CDR3 length: 14 residues. The J segment lost 11 bases and the V segment lost 4 bases, leaving 5 bases of the junction unmatched. CDR3 amino acids: CASSSGTSGVLQYF. The CDR3 DNA sequence: TGTGCCAGCAGTTCCGGGACTAGCGGGGTTCTTCAGTACTTC.

Concerning this clonotype itself: A single base separates this from a much larger clone, so it may be a read error. J is TRBJ2-1 and V is TRBV27; unclear D gene. The germline CDR1 and CDR2 sequences are MNHEY and SMNVEV (reference sequence). CDR3 length equals 13 residues. Trimming took off 5 bases at V and 0 bases at J, with 5 bases between the two ends. The CDR3 bases are TGTGCCAGCAGTATGAGCTCCTACAATGAGCAGTTCTTC. Encoded protein: CASSMSSYNEQFF.

In this sample, this clonotype turned up many times. The rearrangement uses TRBV7-9 and TRBJ1-6, with D possibly TRBD1 on 5 matching bases. The germline CDR1 and CDR2 sequences are SEHNR and FQNEAQ (reference sequence). Between the trimmed V and J ends, which lost 3 bases and 7 bases, there was a span of 7 bases. The CDR3 is 13 residues long. The CDR3 loop reads CASSLKGNSPLHF. Here the CDR3 DNA reads TGTGCCAGCAGCTTGAAGGGGAATTCACCCCTCCACTTT. Drawing the rest from reference TRBV7-9 and TRBJ1-6, the complete variable domain is DTGVSQNPRHKITKRGQNVTFRCDPISEHNRLYWYRQTLGQGPEFLTYFQNEAQLEKSRLLSDRFSAERPKGSFSTLEIQRTEQGDSAMYLCASSLKGNSPLHFGNGTRLTVT.

This clonotype has a handful of counts. The chain has TRBV11-2 and TRBJ1-2; D is unresolved. Trimming removed 0 bases at V and 4 bases at J, with 9 bases between. The CDR3 contains 14 residues. CDR1 is SGHAT and CDR2 is FQNNGV in the germline V gene. In nucleotides, the CDR3 is TGTGCCAGCAGCTTAGAAGGCACCGTCTATGGCTACACCTTC. Its translation: CASSLEGTVYGYTF.

DNA for the CDR3: TGTGCCAGCAGCCCCCAGGGGGCTCGGAGCAATCAGCCCCAGCATTTT. This encodes CASSPQGARSNQPQHF. This chain uses TRBV7-8 with TRBJ1-5; TRBD1 matches 8 bases. The CDR3 runs 16 residues. Germline V gives CDR1 SGHVS, CDR2 FQNEAQ. J gave up 1 base and V 5 bases, and 7 bases lay outside the gene matches.

The table lists this clonotype with many counts. The chain is built from TRBV4-2 and TRBJ2-1, with 7 bases identical to TRBD2. The germline V gene has CDR1 LGHNA and CDR2 YNFKEQ. The ends lost 4 bases at V and 7 bases at J; junction bases unmatched: 7. The CDR3 runs to 14 residues. CDR3 loop: CASSRGGDRNEQFF. Here the CDR3 DNA reads TGTGCCAGCAGCCGGGGGGGGGATAGGAATGAGCAGTTCTTC.

This clonotype was detected many times. The chain recombines TRBV12-3 or TRBV12-4 with TRBJ2-5, with 11 bases matching TRBD2. There are 15 residues in the CDR3. V trimming: 2 bases; J trimming: 5 bases; junction bases outside the gene matches: 4. The CDR3 spells CASSLLAGGRETQYF. As DNA, the CDR3 is TGTGCCAGCAGTTTACTAGCGGGAGGCCGGGAGACCCAGTACTTC.

This clonotype has only a few counts. V gene TRBV2 combines with J gene TRBJ1-1; TRBD1 agrees at 8 bases. V was pared by 4 bases and J by 5 bases, with 3 bases of the junction left unmatched. The V gene's germline CDR1 is SNHLY and CDR2 FYNNEI. CDR3 length: 13 residues. CDR3 in amino acids: CASSADRATEAFF. DNA for the CDR3: TGTGCCAGCAGTGCGGACAGGGCTACTGAAGCTTTCTTT.

The chain's CDR3 is CASSFSQGSYNEQFF. CDR3 DNA: TGTGCCAGCAGTTTTAGCCAGGGATCCTACAATGAGCAGTTCTTC. J is TRBJ2-1 and V is TRBV12-3 or TRBV12-4; a possible D gene is TRBD1 (5 bases). The germline V and J ends were trimmed by 3 bases and 1 base, with 10 bases remaining between them. The CDR3 extends over 15 amino acids.

CDR3 DNA sequence: TGTGCCAGCTGGAGATCCTACAATGAGCAGTTCTTC. Its protein product is CASWRSYNEQFF. The rearrangement joins TRBV2 to TRBJ2-1; D gene unclear. Per germline, CDR1 SNHLY and CDR2 FYNNEI. V lost 8 bases, J lost 1 base, and 6 bases lay in between. CDR3 length: 12 residues. Combining the CDR3 with reference TRBV2 and TRBJ2-1 gives the whole variable domain EPEVTQTPSHQVTQMGQEVILRCVPISNHLYFYWYRQILGQKVEFLVSFYNNEISEKSEIFDDQFSVERPDGSNFTLKIRSTKLEDSAMYFCASWRSYNEQFFGPGTRLTVL.

This clonotype was seen a few times. V gene TRBV7-8 combines with J gene TRBJ1-2, with 9 bases matching TRBD1. The germline V gene has CDR1 SGHVS and CDR2 FQNEAQ. V was pared by 5 bases and J by 7 bases, with 11 bases of the junction left unmatched. The CDR3 loop spans 15 amino acids. The CDR3 here is CASSIYRDRVRGYTF. DNA for the CDR3: TGTGCCAGCAGCATATACCGGGACAGGGTACGTGGCTACACCTTC.

In its sample, this clonotype was seen a few times. The J gene is TRBJ2-1, the V gene TRBV11-2; D gene uncertain. From germline, CDR1 is SGHAT and CDR2 FQNNGV. This CDR3 spans 15 amino acids. V lost 0 bases and J 0 bases, leaving 6 bases between the germline ends. The CDR3 spells CASSLDGPSYNEQFF. CDR3 nucleotide sequence: TGTGCCAGCAGCTTAGACGGACCCTCCTACAATGAGCAGTTCTTC.

This clonotype was observed a handful of times. The J gene is TRBJ1-1, the V gene TRBV15; TRBD1 aligns across 9 bases. The CDR3 covers 16 residues. The germline gives CDR1 LNHNV, CDR2 YYDKDF (reference sequence). V lost 5 bases, J lost 0 bases, and 7 bases stayed unmatched. The CDR3 is CATSGRDRDLNTEAFF. The CDR3 coding sequence is TGTGCCACCAGCGGGAGGGACAGGGATCTGAACACTGAAGCTTTCTTT.

The chain couples TRBV7-2 to TRBJ2-6; 7 bases fit TRBD1. V lost 3 bases and J lost 2; bases outside the gene matches: 4. CDR1 and CDR2 (germline): SGHTA, FQGNSA. There are 16 residues in the CDR3. The CDR3 nucleotides are TGTGCCAGCAGCTTGACAGGGCTCACTGGGGCCAACGTCCTGACTTTC. This translates into CASSLTGLTGANVLTF. The whole variable domain, filled in from reference TRBV7-2 and TRBJ2-6, reads GAGVSQSPSNKVTEKGKDVELRCDPISGHTALYWYRQSLGQGLEFLIYFQGNSAPDKSGLPSDRFSAERTGGSVSTLTIQRTQQEDSAVYLCASSLTGLTGANVLTFGAGSRLTVL.

The sample holds many counts of this clonotype. The rearrangement joins TRBV5-1 to TRBJ1-5; 8 bases are a match to TRBD1. Germline V CDR1 and CDR2: SGHRS, YFSETQ. The CDR3 spans 15 residues. V dropped 4 bases and J dropped 3; count of bases not matched to a gene: 6. The CDR3 loop reads CASSAGTGNNQPQHF. The CDR3 DNA is TGCGCCAGCAGCGCGGGGACAGGCAACAATCAGCCCCAGCATTTT.

This clonotype was counted ten times or more. The chain joins TRBV6-5 to TRBJ2-1, with D unresolved. Germline-derived CDR1 and CDR2 are MNHEY and SVGAGI. This CDR3 spans 13 amino acids. V was clipped by 5 bases and J by 6 bases, with 11 bases between them. The CDR3 protein is CASSREVGNEQFF. In DNA, the CDR3 is TGTGCCAGCAGTAGGGAAGTAGGCAATGAGCAGTTCTTC.

This clonotype has just a few counts. V is TRBV10-3 and J is TRBJ1-6; possibly TRBD1 for D (5 bases). The CDR3 spans 15 residues. Trimming removed 4 bases from V and 8 bases from J, with 15 bases in between. CDR1 ENHRY and CDR2 SYGVKD come from the germline V gene. The CDR3 coding sequence is TGTGCCATCAGTGTGGAGGGCAGGGCTCATTCACCCCTCCACTTT. It codes for CAISVEGRAHSPLHF.

The chain carries TRBV14 and TRBJ2-1, with 10 bases fitting TRBD1. Trimming took 0 bases from V and 6 from J; bases not matched to a gene: 2. Germline assignment: CDR1 SGHDN and CDR2 FVKESK. This CDR3 contains 15 residues. The CDR3 DNA sequence: TGTGCCAGCAGCCAAGAGGACAGGGGGTTCAATGAGCAGTTCTTC. As protein: CASSQEDRGFNEQFF.

This chain uses TRBV6-2 or TRBV6-3 with TRBJ2-3; 8 bases line up with TRBD2. The CDR3 runs 17 residues. Germline values: CDR1 MNHEY, CDR2 SVGEGT. After removal of 2 bases from V and 0 bases from J, the junction contained 7 bases not matched to a gene. The CDR3 sequence is CASSYSAGTRSTDTQYF. The DNA for the CDR3 is TGTGCCAGCAGTTACAGCGCCGGGACTAGAAGCACAGATACGCAGTATTTT.

In its sample, this clonotype was seen a few times. The chain couples TRBV4-3 to TRBJ2-1, with 12 nucleotides matching TRBD2. The germline CDR1 and CDR2 sequences are LGHNA and YSLEER. The length of the CDR3 is 18 residues. Losses at the gene ends were 0 bases for V and 2 bases for J; bases not matched to a gene: 5. The chain's CDR3 is CASSQDPSGREAYNEQFF. The CDR3 DNA follows: TGCGCCAGCAGCCAAGATCCTAGCGGGAGGGAGGCCTACAATGAGCAGTTCTTC.